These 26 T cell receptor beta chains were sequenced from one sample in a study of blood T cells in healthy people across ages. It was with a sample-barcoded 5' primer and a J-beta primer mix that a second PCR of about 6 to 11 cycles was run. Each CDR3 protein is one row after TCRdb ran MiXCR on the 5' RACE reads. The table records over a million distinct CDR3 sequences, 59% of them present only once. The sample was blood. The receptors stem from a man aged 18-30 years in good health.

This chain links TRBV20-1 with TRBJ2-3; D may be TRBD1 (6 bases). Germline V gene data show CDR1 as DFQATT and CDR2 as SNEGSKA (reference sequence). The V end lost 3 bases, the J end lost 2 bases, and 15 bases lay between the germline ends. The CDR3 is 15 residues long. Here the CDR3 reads CSASDQDRITDTQYF. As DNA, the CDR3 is TGCAGTGCTAGCGATCAGGACAGAATCACAGATACGCAGTATTTT.

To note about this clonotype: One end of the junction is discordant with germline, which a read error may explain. CDR3: CASSDATGAHTEAFF. The CDR3 DNA reads TGCGCCAGCAGTGACGCGACAGGGGCGCACACTGAAGCTTTCTTT. This chain links TRBV25-1 with TRBJ1-1; 8 bases line up with TRBD1. The CDR3 runs to 15 residues. Per germline, CDR1 MGHDK and CDR2 SYGVNS.

CDR3 in DNA: TGCGCCAGCAGCCAAGAGTCATCTTCGCAGGGCTCCTACGAGCAGTACTTC. It translates to CASSQESSSQGSYEQYF. The V gene is TRBV4-1, the J gene TRBJ2-7; D is perhaps TRBD1 (5 bases). The V gene lost 0 bases and the J gene lost 0 bases, with 15 bases spanning the gap. The CDR3 runs to 17 residues. Germline values: CDR1 MGHRA, CDR2 YSYEKL.

The CDR3: CASRQLSGTSYEQYF. In nucleotides, the CDR3 is TGTGCCAGCAGGCAACTTAGCGGGACCTCCTACGAGCAGTACTTC. The chain links TRBV4-2 to TRBJ2-7; 8 nucleotides align to TRBD2. CDR3 length: 15 residues. V was pared by 6 bases and J by 0 bases, with 7 bases of the junction left unmatched. CDR1 and CDR2 from the germline V gene are LGHNA and YNFKEQ.

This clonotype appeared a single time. The CDR3 sequence is CASSIELAADTQYF. In DNA, the CDR3 is TGTGCCAGCAGCATAGAGCTAGCCGCAGATACGCAGTATTTT. The chain couples TRBV6-6 to TRBJ2-3; D is possibly TRBD2 (5 bases). Germline-derived CDR1 and CDR2 are MNHNY and SVGAGI (reference sequence). Trimming took off 6 bases at V and 4 bases at J, with 14 bases between the two ends. The CDR3 is 14 amino acids.

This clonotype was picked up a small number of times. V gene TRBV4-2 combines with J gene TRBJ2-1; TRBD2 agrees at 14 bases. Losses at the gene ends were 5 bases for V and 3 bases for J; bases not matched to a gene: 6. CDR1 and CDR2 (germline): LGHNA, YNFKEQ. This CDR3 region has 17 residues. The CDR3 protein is CASSARLAGGSYNEQFF. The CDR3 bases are TGTGCCAGCAGCGCCCGACTAGCGGGGGGGAGCTACAATGAGCAGTTCTTC.

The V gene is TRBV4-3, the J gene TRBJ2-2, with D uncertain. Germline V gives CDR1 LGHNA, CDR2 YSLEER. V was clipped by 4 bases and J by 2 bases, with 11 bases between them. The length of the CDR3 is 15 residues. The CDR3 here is CASSRASPNTGELFF. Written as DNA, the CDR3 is TGCGCCAGCAGCCGCGCGAGTCCCAACACCGGGGAGCTGTTTTTT.

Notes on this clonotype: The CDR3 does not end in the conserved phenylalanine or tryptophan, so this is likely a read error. Here the CDR3 reads CASSLPENNEQFL. Written as DNA, the CDR3 is TGTGCCAGCAGCCTCCCGGAGAACAATGAGCAGTTCTTG. The rearrangement joins TRBV7-2 to TRBJ2-7, with D unresolved. The J call could be wrong; TRBJ2-1 is a better fit for the DNA end. This CDR3 region has 13 residues. CDR1 SGHTA and CDR2 FQGNSA come from the germline V gene.

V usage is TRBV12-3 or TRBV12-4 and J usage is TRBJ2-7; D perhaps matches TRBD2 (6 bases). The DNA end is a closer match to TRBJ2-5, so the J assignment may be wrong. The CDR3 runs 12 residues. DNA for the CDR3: TGTGCCAGCAGGCGGGGCGGGGAGACCCAGTACTTC. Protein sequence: CASRRGGETQYF.

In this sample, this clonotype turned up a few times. DNA for the CDR3: TGTGCCAGCGCGAAAGGGGCCTCCACAGATACGCAGTATTTT. As protein: CASAKGASTDTQYF. The gene calls are TRBV11-3 and TRBJ2-3; the D gene is possibly TRBD1 (5 bases). The CDR3 runs to 14 residues. Germline loops: CDR1 SGHNT, CDR2 YENEEA. Trimming pared 8 bases from V and 2 bases from J, leaving 14 bases between.

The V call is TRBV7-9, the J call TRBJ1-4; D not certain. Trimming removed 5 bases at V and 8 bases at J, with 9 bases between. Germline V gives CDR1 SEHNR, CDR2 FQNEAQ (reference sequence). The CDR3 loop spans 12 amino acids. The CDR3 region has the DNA TGTGCCAGCAGCCCGATGGGGGAAAAACTGTTTTTT. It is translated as CASSPMGEKLFF.

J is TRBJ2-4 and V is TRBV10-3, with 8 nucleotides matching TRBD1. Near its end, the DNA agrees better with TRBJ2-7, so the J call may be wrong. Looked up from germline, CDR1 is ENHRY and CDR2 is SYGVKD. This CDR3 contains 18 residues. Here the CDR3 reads CAISPLGQGRLTMSEQYF. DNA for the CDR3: TGTGCCATCAGCCCCCTAGGACAGGGAAGACTAACTATGAGCGAGCAGTACTTC.

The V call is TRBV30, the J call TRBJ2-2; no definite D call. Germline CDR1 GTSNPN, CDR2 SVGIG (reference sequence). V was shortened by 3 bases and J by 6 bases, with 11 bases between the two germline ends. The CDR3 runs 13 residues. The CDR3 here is CAWSPGHPGELFF. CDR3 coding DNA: TGTGCCTGGAGCCCGGGTCACCCCGGGGAGCTGTTTTTT.

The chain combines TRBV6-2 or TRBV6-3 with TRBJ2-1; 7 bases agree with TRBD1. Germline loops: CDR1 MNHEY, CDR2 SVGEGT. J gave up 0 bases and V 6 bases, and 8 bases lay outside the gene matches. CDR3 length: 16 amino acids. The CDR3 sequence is CASRDLTGSSYNEQFF. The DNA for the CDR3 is TGTGCCAGCAGAGATTTGACAGGGAGCTCCTACAATGAGCAGTTCTTC.

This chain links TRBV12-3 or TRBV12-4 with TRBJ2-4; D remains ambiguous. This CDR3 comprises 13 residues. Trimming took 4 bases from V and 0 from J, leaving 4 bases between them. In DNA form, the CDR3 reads TGTGCCAGCAGTTCCCAAGCCAAAAACATTCAGTACTTC. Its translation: CASSSQAKNIQYF.

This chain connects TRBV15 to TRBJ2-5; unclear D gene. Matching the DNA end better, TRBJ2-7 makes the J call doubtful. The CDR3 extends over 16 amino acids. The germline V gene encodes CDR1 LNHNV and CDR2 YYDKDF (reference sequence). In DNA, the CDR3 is TGTGCCACCAGCAGAGAAAGAAACCTCCCTTCCTACGAGCAGTACTTC. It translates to CATSRERNLPSYEQYF.

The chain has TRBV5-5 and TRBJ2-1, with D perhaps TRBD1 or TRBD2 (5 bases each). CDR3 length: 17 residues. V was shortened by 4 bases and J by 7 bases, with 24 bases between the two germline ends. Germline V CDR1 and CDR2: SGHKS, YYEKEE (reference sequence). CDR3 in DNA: TGTGCCAGCAGCACACCCACTCGGGACCCCACGTCGAATGAGCAGTTCTTC. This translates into CASSTPTRDPTSNEQFF.

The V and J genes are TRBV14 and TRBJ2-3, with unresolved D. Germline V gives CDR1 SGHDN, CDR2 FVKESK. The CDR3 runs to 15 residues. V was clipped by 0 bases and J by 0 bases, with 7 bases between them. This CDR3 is CASSQDYLSTDTQYF. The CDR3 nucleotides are TGTGCCAGCAGCCAAGACTACTTAAGCACAGATACGCAGTATTTT.

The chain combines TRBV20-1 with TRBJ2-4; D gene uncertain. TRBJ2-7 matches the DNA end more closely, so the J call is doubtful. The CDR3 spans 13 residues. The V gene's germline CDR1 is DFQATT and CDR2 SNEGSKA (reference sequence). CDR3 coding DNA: TGCAGTGCCTACCCCCGAAGGCTCAACGAGCAGTACTTC. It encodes CSAYPRRLNEQYF.

CDR3 protein: CSASSVSSYEQYF. The CDR3 bases are TGCAGTGCTAGCTCCGTAAGCTCCTACGAGCAGTACTTC. The V and J genes are TRBV20-1 and TRBJ2-7; D is unresolved. Deletions cut 3 bases from V and 0 bases from J, with 9 bases between. Germline assignment: CDR1 DFQATT and CDR2 SNEGSKA (reference sequence). The CDR3 extends over 13 amino acids.

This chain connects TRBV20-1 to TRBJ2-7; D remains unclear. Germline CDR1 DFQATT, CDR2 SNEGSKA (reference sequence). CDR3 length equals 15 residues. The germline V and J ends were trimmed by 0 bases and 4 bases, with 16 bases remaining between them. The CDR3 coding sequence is TGCAGTGCTAGAGACACTGGGGTTTTAGGGTACGAGCAGTACTTC. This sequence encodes CSARDTGVLGYEQYF.

CDR3: CASSLGGPGGADTQYF. In DNA form, the CDR3 reads TGTGCCAGCAGCTTAGGAGGACCAGGGGGGGCAGATACGCAGTATTTT. This rearrangement joins TRBV7-2 to TRBJ2-3, with D perhaps being TRBD1 or TRBD2 (7 bases each). CDR3 length: 16 residues. Germline CDR1 is SGHTA and CDR2 is FQGNSA. V shed 1 base and J shed 4 bases, with 15 bases lying between them.

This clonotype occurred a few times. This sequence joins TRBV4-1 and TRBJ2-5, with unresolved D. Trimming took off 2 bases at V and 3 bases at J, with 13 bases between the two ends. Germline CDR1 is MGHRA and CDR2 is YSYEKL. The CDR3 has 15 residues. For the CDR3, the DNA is TGCGCCAGCAGCCAAACACGACTGGTAAAAGAGACCCAGTACTTC. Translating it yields CASSQTRLVKETQYF.

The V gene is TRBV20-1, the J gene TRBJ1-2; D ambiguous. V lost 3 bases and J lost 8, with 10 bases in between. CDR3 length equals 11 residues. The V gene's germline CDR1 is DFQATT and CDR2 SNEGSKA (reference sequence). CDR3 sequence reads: CSARRYWGYTF. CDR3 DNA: TGCAGTGCTAGGAGGTATTGGGGCTACACCTTC.

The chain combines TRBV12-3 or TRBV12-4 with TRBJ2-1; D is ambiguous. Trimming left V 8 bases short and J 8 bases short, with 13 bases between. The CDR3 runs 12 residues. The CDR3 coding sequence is TGTGCCAGCGGCTTACCTCGGGATGAGCAGTTCTTC. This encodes CASGLPRDEQFF.

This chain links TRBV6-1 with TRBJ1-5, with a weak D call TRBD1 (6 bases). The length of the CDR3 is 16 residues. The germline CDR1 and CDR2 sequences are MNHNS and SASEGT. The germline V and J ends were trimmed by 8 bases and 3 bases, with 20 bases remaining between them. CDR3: CASGAGGGGDNQPQHF. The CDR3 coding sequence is TGTGCCAGCGGTGCCGGAGGGGGTGGGGACAATCAGCCCCAGCATTTT.